Listed below are T cell receptor beta chains from one sample, sequenced in a study of blood T cell repertoires in COVID-19. The method was immunoSEQ multiplex PCR; TCRdb's version includes in-frame clones alone and lacks a portion of them. In the table there are about 120,000 clones, 84% of which are singletons. Sequencing was performed on PBMCs or T cells enriched from blood (not recorded which). The source is a woman aged 30 to 39 who had recovered from COVID-19. The CDR3 runs from the conserved cysteine through the conserved F or W. The order of the fields is V gene, clone size, D gene, J gene, CDR3 DNA, CDR3 protein. The D gene is left open where the match is weak. Clone size is shown for a subset of rows, as once, few, many or a class of expanded clone.

TRBV7-8	NA	NA	TRBJ1-6	TGTGCCAGCACCCCCCGGTCCTATAATTCACCCCTCCACTTT	CASTPRSYNSPLHF
TRBV5-1	once	NA	TRBJ2-1	TGCGCCAGCACCATTAGCGGCTACAATGAGCAGTTCTTC	CASTISGYNEQFF
TRBV11-3	NA	TRBD2	TRBJ2-2	TGTGCCAGCAGCTTTTTAGCGGGAGGGACCGGGGAGCTGTTTTTT	CASSFLAGGTGELFF
TRBV19	NA	TRBD1	TRBJ2-5	TGTGCCAGTAGAACCGGGACAGCCCAAGAGACCCAGTACTTC	CASRTGTAQETQYF
TRBV15	once	NA	TRBJ1-2	TGTGCCACCAGCAATACCCTTAATTGGGGTTACACGGGGGGCTACACCTTC	CATSNTLNWGYTGGYTF
TRBV3-1/TRBV3-2	NA	NA	TRBJ1-3	TGTGCCAGCAGCCGCAGGGCCTCTGGAAACACCATATATTTT	CASSRRASGNTIYF
TRBV18	NA	NA	TRBJ1-5	TGTGCCAGCTCACCCACAGCACCAAGGGGGAATCAGCCCCAGCATTTT	CASSPTAPRGNQPQHF
TRBV7-2	NA	NA	TRBJ2-3	TGTGCCAGCAGCTTAGCGCGCCCTCCCACGCAGTATTTT	CASSLARPPTQYF
TRBV7-6	NA	TRBD1	TRBJ1-1	TGTGCCAGCAGCTTGAAGACAGGGTGGAACACTGAAGCTTTCTTT	CASSLKTGWNTEAFF
TRBV11-2	NA	NA	TRBJ2-3	TGTGCCAGCAGCTTAGGGCAACCTAGCACAGATACGCAGTATTTT	CASSLGQPSTDTQYF
TRBV9	NA	TRBD1	TRBJ2-3	TGTGCCAGCAGCGTCTCCGGGACAGTCAGCACAGATACGCAGTATTTT	CASSVSGTVSTDTQYF
TRBV7-2	NA	TRBD1	TRBJ2-4	TGTGCCAGCAGCTACAGGGGGCAAAACATTCAGTACTTC	CASSYRGQNIQYF
TRBV7-6	NA	NA	TRBJ1-5	TGTGCCAGCAGCTTAGGAGGGTCCGATCAGCCCCAGCATTTT	CASSLGGSDQPQHF
TRBV30	NA	NA	TRBJ1-2	TGTGCCTGGAGTGTTTGGCAGGGGAACTATGGCTACACCTTC	CAWSVWQGNYGYTF
TRBV28	few	TRBD1	TRBJ2-7	TGTGCCAGCAGACCTGGGACAGCCCATTACTACGAGCAGTACTTC	CASRPGTAHYYEQYF